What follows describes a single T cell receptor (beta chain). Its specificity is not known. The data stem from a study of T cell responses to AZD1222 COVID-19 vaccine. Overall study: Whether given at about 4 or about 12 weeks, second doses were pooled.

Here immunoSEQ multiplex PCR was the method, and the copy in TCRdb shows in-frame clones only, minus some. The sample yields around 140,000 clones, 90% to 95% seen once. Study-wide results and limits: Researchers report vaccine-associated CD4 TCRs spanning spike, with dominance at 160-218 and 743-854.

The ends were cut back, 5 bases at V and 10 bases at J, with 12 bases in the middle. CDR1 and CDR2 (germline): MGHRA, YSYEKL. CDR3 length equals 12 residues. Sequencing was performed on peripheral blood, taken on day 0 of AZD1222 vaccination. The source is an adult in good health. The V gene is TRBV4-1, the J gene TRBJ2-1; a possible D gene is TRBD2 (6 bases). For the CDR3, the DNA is TGCGCCAGCAGCGTTTCCGCGGGGGAGCAGTTCTTC. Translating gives CASSVSAGEQFF.